This T cell receptor (beta chain) was recovered during a study of T cell clones after liver transplantation. Study-wide context: Pre-transplant mixed lymphocyte reactions yielded third-party-reactive TCRbeta sequences as comparators for graft-donor-reactive sequences. Findings and limits, study-wide: A significant post-transplant drop in circulating graft-donor-reactive CD4 TCRbeta sequences occurred in most of the 8 subjects. Donor-reactive sequences fell more than third party-reactive ones, suggesting partial deletion.

Data came from immunoSEQ multiplex PCR; TCRdb stores just in-frame clones and leaves some out. The sample lists more than 9,000 clones, 70% to 85% seen once, with roughly 50% in the top ten. This CDR3 region has 15 residues. In germline, CDR1 is WSHSY, CDR2 SAAADI. Trimming removed 0 bases from V and 9 bases from J, with 12 bases in between. This clone is deemed medium-sized. Its specificity is unknown. The V and J genes are TRBV10-2 and TRBJ1-6; D unresolved. The specimen was CD8+ T cells from blood, collected at the 22-month timepoint. The clonotype comes from a human patient who received a liver transplant. Some T cells here may be from the graft donor. CDR3 nucleotide sequence: TGCGCCAGCAGTGAGTCGCTTGGGTCTAGTTCACCCCTCCACTTT. Translating it yields CASSESLGSSSPLHF.